Below, 27 T cell receptor beta chains from the same sample are listed, as sequenced in a study of T cell changes during pregnancy in multiple sclerosis. Profiling relied on immunoSEQ multiplex PCR, and the TCRdb table lists in-frame clones only, not all of them. The table records about 50,000 clones, around 90% of them present only once. This specimen was CD4+ T cells from peripheral blood mononuclear cells, taken in the second trimester of pregnancy. Receptors originate from a female donor with multiple sclerosis, enrolled in a pregnancy study.

V gene TRBV7-9 combines with J gene TRBJ1-5; tentatively, D is TRBD1 (5 bases). Looked up from germline, CDR1 is SEHNR and CDR2 is FQNEAQ (reference sequence). The ends were cut back, 5 bases at V and 3 bases at J, with 14 bases in the middle. CDR3 size: 15 residues. This CDR3 is CASSPLGTNNQPQHF. As DNA, the CDR3 is TGTGCCAGCAGCCCCTTAGGGACTAACAATCAGCCCCAGCATTTT.

This chain uses TRBV5-5 with TRBJ1-1; D is uncertain. Germline V gives CDR1 SGHKS, CDR2 YYEKEE (reference sequence). The CDR3 is made up of 14 amino acids. V was cut by 0 bases and J by 4 bases, with 10 bases left in between. CDR3 nucleotides: TGTGCCAGCAGCTTGGCCGGGAGCGTCACTGAAGCTTTCTTT. Translating gives CASSLAGSVTEAFF.

The genes are TRBV9 and TRBJ1-1; 12 bases map to TRBD1. The CDR3 consists of 14 residues. Germline CDR1 is SGDLS and CDR2 is YYNGEE. With 2 bases clipped from V and 5 bases from J, the junction kept 1 base outside the gene matches. The CDR3 DNA follows: TGTGCCAGCAGCGTGGGACAGGGGGCTACTGAAGCTTTCTTT. It specifies CASSVGQGATEAFF.

The chain carries TRBV2 and TRBJ2-7, with a possible D match to TRBD2 (5 bases). Trimming removed 6 bases from V and 7 bases from J, with 19 bases in between. This CDR3 has 14 residues. Germline values: CDR1 SNHLY, CDR2 FYNNEI. This chain's CDR3 is CASSQRPESGEQYF. CDR3 in DNA: TGTGCCAGCAGCCAGCGGCCGGAGAGTGGAGAGCAGTACTTC.

The chain carries TRBV27 and TRBJ2-7, with D tentatively TRBD2 (7 bases). The CDR3 is 14 amino acids. V was cut by 4 bases and J by 6 bases, with 16 bases left in between. CDR1 is MNHEY, CDR2 SMNVEV, per germline (reference sequence). In DNA, the CDR3 is TGTGCCAGCAGTTCCCTACCCGGGGGGCGCGAGCAGTACTTC. As protein: CASSSLPGGREQYF.

The rearrangement joins TRBV6-4 to TRBJ2-1; possibly TRBD1 for D (5 bases). Germline values: CDR1 MRHNA, CDR2 SNTAGT. The CDR3 contains 13 residues. The V end lost 5 bases, the J end lost 1 base, and 6 bases lay between the germline ends. The CDR3 DNA sequence: TGTGCCAGCAGTAACAGGTCCTACAATGAGCAGTTCTTC. Protein: CASSNRSYNEQFF.

This clone showed up just once. This rearrangement joins TRBV5-3 to TRBJ2-1; 8 bases are shared with TRBD1. TRBV5-3 has ORF status, its function being uncertain. J was trimmed by 3 bases and V by 0 bases; bases with no gene match: 5. The CDR3 spans 16 residues. CDR3 amino acids: CARSLAGTGHYNEQFF. CDR3 nucleotides: TGTGCCAGAAGCTTGGCCGGGACAGGACACTACAATGAGCAGTTCTTC.

The chain has TRBV30 and TRBJ2-5; 7 positions match TRBD1. Losses at the gene ends were 0 bases for V and 3 bases for J; bases not matched to a gene: 1. Germline CDR1 is GTSNPN and CDR2 is SVGIG (reference sequence). CDR3 length: 13 amino acids. The CDR3 spells CAWSVGQKETQYF. DNA of the CDR3: TGTGCCTGGAGTGTGGGACAGAAAGAGACCCAGTACTTC.

This chain links TRBV6-1 with TRBJ2-5; weak D call: TRBD2 (6 bases). V shed 2 bases and J shed 1 base, with 11 bases lying between them. The germline V gene encodes CDR1 MNHNS and CDR2 SASEGT. There are 15 residues in the CDR3. Here the CDR3 DNA reads TGTGCCAGCAGTGAATTGCGGGGCTCCCAAGAGACCCAGTACTTC. The encoded protein is CASSELRGSQETQYF.

This clone has more than one count but fewer than ten. The V and J genes are TRBV5-4 and TRBJ2-3; TRBD2 matches at 8 bases. The CDR3 has 16 amino acids. Germline CDR1 and CDR2: SGHNT and YYREEE (reference sequence). J was trimmed by 4 bases and V by 0 bases; bases with no gene match: 7. The CDR3 bases are TGTGCCAGCAGCTTGGGTCTAGCGGGCGTCTCAGATACGCAGTATTTT. Amino acids: CASSLGLAGVSDTQYF.

The chain is built from TRBV6-6 and TRBJ2-5, with TRBD2 matching over 13 bases. Per the germline V gene, CDR1 is MNHNY and CDR2 is SVGAGI (reference sequence). The CDR3 is 16 amino acids. Trimming cost V 5 bases and J 5 bases; bases outside gene matches: 8. The CDR3 region is CASSQTSGGARETQYF. The CDR3 DNA reads as TGTGCCAGCAGTCAAACTAGCGGGGGGGCCAGGGAGACCCAGTACTTC.

The chain employs TRBV29-1 and TRBJ1-4; 7 bases agree with TRBD1. CDR3 size: 13 residues. The germline gives CDR1 SQVTM, CDR2 ANQGSEA. V shed 7 bases and J 4 bases; nucleotides not matched to a gene: 6. DNA of the CDR3: TGCAGCGCCGACCCAGGGGGTAATGAAAAACTGTTTTTT. As protein: CSADPGGNEKLFF.

The CDR3 reads CASSLVYWDRGPNNYGYTF. The DNA of the CDR3 is TGTGCCAGCAGCTTAGTTTATTGGGACAGGGGACCCAATAACTATGGCTACACCTTC. The V call is TRBV7-2, the J call TRBJ1-2; 10 positions match TRBD1. V shed 1 base, J shed 1 base, and the junction held 12 bases outside the gene matches. This CDR3 is 19 amino acids long. Germline CDR1 reads SGHTA; CDR2 reads FQGNSA.

The rearrangement uses TRBV6-4 and TRBJ1-2; D gene unclear. This CDR3 comprises 12 residues. V shed 3 bases and J shed 8 bases, with 10 bases lying between them. Germline CDR1 MRHNA, CDR2 SNTAGT. Here the CDR3 DNA reads TGTGCCAGCAGTGATCTTATGGGCGGCTACACCTTC. As protein: CASSDLMGGYTF.

The V call is TRBV5-1, the J call TRBJ1-2, with a weak D call TRBD1 (6 bases). Germline CDR1 and CDR2: SGHRS and YFSETQ. This CDR3 contains 17 residues. Trimming left V 5 bases short and J 2 bases short, with 22 bases between. The CDR3 DNA reads TGCGCCAGCAGATACCTTAGTGGGACACAGGCAAACTATGGCTACACCTTC. It yields the protein CASRYLSGTQANYGYTF. Together with reference TRBV5-1 and TRBJ1-2, the CDR3 gives the full variable domain: KAGVTQTPRYLIKTRGQQVTLSCSPISGHRSVSWYQQTPGQGLQFLFEYFSETQRNKGNFPGRFSGRQFSNSRSEMNVSTLELGDSALYLCASRYLSGTQANYGYTFGSGTRLTVV.

The chain links TRBV6-1 to TRBJ1-5; D may be TRBD1 (6 bases). CDR1 and CDR2 from the germline V gene are MNHNS and SASEGT. The CDR3 runs 16 residues. Trimming pared 3 bases from V and 0 bases from J, leaving 12 bases between. CDR3 coding DNA: TGTGCCAGCAGTGACCGGGACACTTATAGCAATCAGCCCCAGCATTTT. Translated, it gives CASSDRDTYSNQPQHF.

The chain joins TRBV2 to TRBJ2-7; D may be TRBD1 (5 bases). With 2 bases removed from V and 3 bases from J, the gap between germline ends came to 5 bases. This CDR3 region has 12 residues. The germline V gene encodes CDR1 SNHLY and CDR2 FYNNEI. The DNA for the CDR3 is TGTGCCAGCAGTGAACAGGGCTACGAGCAGTACTTC. Residues: CASSEQGYEQYF.

V is TRBV9 and J is TRBJ2-7; 12 nucleotides align to TRBD2. Germline assignment: CDR1 SGDLS and CDR2 YYNGEE. V trimming: 5 bases; J trimming: 2 bases; junction bases outside the gene matches: 5. This CDR3 spans 15 amino acids. CDR3 amino acids: CASSKTSGGTYEQYF. The CDR3 nucleotides are TGTGCCAGCAGTAAAACTAGCGGGGGGACCTACGAGCAGTACTTC.

This rearrangement joins TRBV9 to TRBJ2-5, with TRBD2 identical over 8 bases. CDR1 is SGDLS, CDR2 YYNGEE, per germline. The CDR3 runs 17 residues. V dropped 0 bases and J dropped 5; count of bases not matched to a gene: 12. CDR3 loop: CASSVGGRGGPMETQYF. CDR3 nucleotide sequence: TGTGCCAGCAGCGTAGGAGGGCGCGGGGGGCCGATGGAGACCCAGTACTTC.

The CDR3 reads CASSGTWSGETQYF. In DNA, the CDR3 is TGTGCCAGTAGTGGAACCTGGAGCGGTGAGACCCAGTACTTC. The chain has TRBV19 and TRBJ2-5; maybe TRBD2 (5 bases). Germline-derived CDR1 and CDR2 are LNHDA and SQIVND (reference sequence). Trimming stripped 5 bases from V and 5 bases from J, with 15 bases between. This CDR3 region has 14 residues.

The DNA for the CDR3 is TGTGCCAGCAGCCGTTCCCCGGGACAGTATTACGAGCAGTACTTC. This translates into CASSRSPGQYYEQYF. The chain links TRBV7-3 to TRBJ2-7; TRBD1 agrees at 7 bases. CDR1 SGHTA and CDR2 FQGTGA come from the germline V gene. The length of the CDR3 is 15 residues. With V trimmed by 5 bases and J by 4 bases, 11 bases remained unmatched. Based on the CDR3 plus reference TRBV7-3 and TRBJ2-7, the full variable domain is GAGVSQTPSNKVTEKGKYVELRCDPISGHTALYWYRQSLGQGPEFLIYFQGTGAADDSGLPNDRFFAVRPEGSVSTLKIQRTERGDSAVYLCASSRSPGQYYEQYFGPGTRLTVT.

This chain connects TRBV10-3 to TRBJ2-5, with TRBD2 matching 12 bases. The germline V gene has CDR1 ENHRY and CDR2 SYGVKD. The CDR3 loop spans 15 amino acids. V trimming: 6 bases; J trimming: 5 bases; junction bases outside the gene matches: 7. CDR3 nucleotide sequence: TGTGCCATCAGGTCGACTAGCGGGGGTCAGGAGACCCAGTACTTC. This encodes CAIRSTSGGQETQYF.

The chain has TRBV5-1 and TRBJ1-3, with a weak D call TRBD1 (6 bases). Deletions cut 0 bases from V and 4 bases from J, with 8 bases between. The CDR3 is made up of 14 amino acids. Germline-derived CDR1 and CDR2 are SGHRS and YFSETQ. The DNA for the CDR3 is TGCGCCAGCAGCTTGGGGACAGTCGGAAACACCATATATTTT. Translated: CASSLGTVGNTIYF.

The chain couples TRBV25-1 to TRBJ1-1; D might be TRBD1 (5 bases). V was pared by 1 base and J by 1 base, with 10 bases between. Germline CDR1 and CDR2: MGHDK and SYGVNS. The CDR3 has 15 amino acids. In DNA, the CDR3 is TGTGCCAGCAGTGAATCTCCAGGGTCGAACACTGAAGCTTTCTTT. Encoded protein: CASSESPGSNTEAFF.

The chain is built from TRBV4-1 and TRBJ2-1; TRBD2 is a possible D gene (5 bases). The CDR3 totals 17 residues. The germline V gene has CDR1 MGHRA and CDR2 YSYEKL. V was shortened by 5 bases and J by 6 bases, with 23 bases between the two germline ends. In DNA form, the CDR3 reads TGCGCCAGCAGCAACCTTGCACTAGTGAGAGGCCTCAATGAGCAGTTCTTC. Encoded protein: CASSNLALVRGLNEQFF.

CDR3 in amino acids: CASSSGTGGYGYTF. CDR3 coding DNA: TGCGCCAGCAGCTCCGGGACAGGAGGCTATGGCTACACCTTC. The chain is built from TRBV5-1 and TRBJ1-2; 8 positions match TRBD1. Trimming at V came to 3 bases and at J to 4 bases, leaving 5 bases not matched to a gene. CDR1 is SGHRS and CDR2 is YFSETQ in the germline V gene. This CDR3 has 14 amino acids. The complete variable domain, with remaining parts taken from reference TRBV5-1 and TRBJ1-2, reads KAGVTQTPRYLIKTRGQQVTLSCSPISGHRSVSWYQQTPGQGLQFLFEYFSETQRNKGNFPGRFSGRQFSNSRSEMNVSTLELGDSALYLCASSSGTGGYGYTFGSGTRLTVV.

The chain combines TRBV5-8 with TRBJ2-2; 7 bases line up with TRBD2. This CDR3 is built from 16 residues. Germline CDR1 SGHTS, CDR2 YDEGEE. V lost 3 bases and J lost 3; bases outside the gene matches: 8. CDR3 residues: CASSSWGGLDTGELFF. Written as DNA, the CDR3 is TGTGCCAGCAGCTCGTGGGGGGGATTGGACACCGGGGAGCTGTTTTTT.